This T cell receptor beta chain originates from a study of identical twins. General observations from the study: Part of the zero-insertion signal could reflect confounding by invariant MAIT and iNKT cells. It was cross-sectional statistical analysis, not following the same donors, that the conclusions relied on.

With respect to this clonotype: Its target is not known.

TCRdb reprocessed the 5' RACE reads via MiXCR and lists one record per CDR3 protein. Here the sample spans hundreds of thousands of distinct CDR3 sequences, roughly 7.5% being singletons. These same data were also listed under a study on yellow fever vaccine responses in identical twins.

The sequencing input was memory (CD45RO+) T cells sorted from blood. This clonotype originated in a woman under 30 in good health.

The CDR3 DNA follows: TGTGCCAGCAGTCATGCGGGAGGTCCGGTGGAGACCCAGTACTTC. Translation gives CASSHAGGPVETQYF. This chain connects TRBV6-2 or TRBV6-3 to TRBJ2-5, with 8 positions matching TRBD2. The CDR3 has 15 amino acids. Germline V gene sequence: CDR1 MNHEY, CDR2 SVGEGT. V shed 5 bases and J 5 bases; nucleotides not matched to a gene: 10.